Described below is a single T cell receptor (beta chain) sequence and its context. Its antigen is currently unknown. This sample is part of a study of OX40 agonist ivuxolimab in advanced cancers. Study-level points and caveats: At doses 0.1 to 3.0 mg/kg, CD4+ and CD8+ clones expanded. Those patients achieving a partial response at 0.1-3.0 mg/kg showed among the lowest clonal expansion.

Only in-frame clones appear in the TCRdb table, and some are missing; sequencing was by immunoSEQ multiplex PCR. Seen here are tens of thousands of clones, approximately 86% observed once, and the top ten hold under 3.5%. The specimen was CD4+ or CD8+ T cells sorted from blood, collected in a trial of the OX40 agonist ivuxolimab. The receptor was derived from an adult with an advanced solid tumor such as melanoma, head and neck, liver or kidney cancer.

CDR3 protein: CASSPAGTGGQETQYF. In DNA form, the CDR3 reads TGTGCCAGCTCACCAGCCGGGACAGGGGGCCAAGAGACCCAGTACTTC. The V gene is TRBV18, the J gene TRBJ2-5, with 11 bases that match TRBD1. Germline V lookup: CDR1 KGHSH, CDR2 LQKENI. The V and J ends lost 2 bases and 1 base, in that order; junction bases with no gene match: 3. This CDR3 has 16 amino acids.